This TCR beta chain was documented in a study of blood T cell repertoires in COVID-19. Profiling relied on immunoSEQ multiplex PCR, and the TCRdb table lists in-frame clones only, not all of them. The sample includes 250,000 to 350,000 clones, approximately 84% of them seen just once. This CDR3 is built from 16 residues. Germline loops: CDR1 SGHRS, CDR2 YFSETQ. V lost 3 bases to trimming and J lost 7 bases; unmatched junction nucleotides: 12. This clone showed up just a few times. V is TRBV5-1 and J is TRBJ2-7; 11 bases are a match to TRBD1. The source material was PBMCs or T cells enriched from blood (not recorded which). The sequence derives from a woman aged 18-29 years who had recovered from COVID-19. The CDR3 region is CASSWAGDRGKREQYF. The CDR3 nucleotides read TGCGCCAGCAGCTGGGCTGGGGACAGGGGGAAGAGGGAGCAGTACTTC.